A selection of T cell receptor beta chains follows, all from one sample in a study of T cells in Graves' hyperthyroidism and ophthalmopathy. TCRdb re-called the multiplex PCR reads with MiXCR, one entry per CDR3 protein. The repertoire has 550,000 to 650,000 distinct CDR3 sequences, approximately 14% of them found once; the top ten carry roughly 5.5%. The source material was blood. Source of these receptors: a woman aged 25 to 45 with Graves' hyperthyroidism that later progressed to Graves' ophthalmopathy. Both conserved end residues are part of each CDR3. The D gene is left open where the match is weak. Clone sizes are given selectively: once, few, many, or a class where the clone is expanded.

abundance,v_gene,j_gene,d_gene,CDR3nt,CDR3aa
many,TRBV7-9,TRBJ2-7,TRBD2,TGTGCCAGCAGCTTAAGGAGAGGACTAGCGGGGTTCTACGAGCAGTACTTC,CASSLRRGLAGFYEQYF
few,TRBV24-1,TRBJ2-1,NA,TGTGCCACCAGTGATTTGCGTTGGGGTTCAGGAGAGCAGTTCTTC,CATSDLRWGSGEQFF
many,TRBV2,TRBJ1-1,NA,TGTGCCAGCAGTGGGGCAGCGTGGAGAAGCACTGAAGCTTTCTTT,CASSGAAWRSTEAFF
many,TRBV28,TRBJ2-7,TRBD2,TGTGCCAGCAGTTCCCGGGACTACTTCTACGAGCAGTACTTC,CASSSRDYFYEQYF
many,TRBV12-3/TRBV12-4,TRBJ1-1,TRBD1,TGTGCCAGCGAAACCGGGACAGGAGGGACTGAAGCTTTCTTT,CASETGTGGTEAFF
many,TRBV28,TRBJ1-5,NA,TGTGCCAGCACGACATACAGGGAAAGCCAGCCCCAGCATTTT,CASTTYRESQPQHF
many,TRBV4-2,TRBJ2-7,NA,TGTGCCAGCAGCCAAGATCAGGGGCTGCGTGGGGACGAGCAGTACTTC,CASSQDQGLRGDEQYF
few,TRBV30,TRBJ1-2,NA,TGTGCCTGCAAGGGGCATTATGGCTACACCTTC,CACKGHYGYTF
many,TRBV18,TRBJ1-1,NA,TGTGCCAGCTCACCGACGGGGGCGGGTATGAACACTGAAGCTTTCTTT,CASSPTGAGMNTEAFF
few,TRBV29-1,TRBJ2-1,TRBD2,TGCAGCGTTGACTTCCTAGCGGGAGTTAATGAGCAGTTCTTC,CSVDFLAGVNEQFF
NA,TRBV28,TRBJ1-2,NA,TGTGCCAGCAGAAACTCCGGGGGATGGGGCTACACCTTC,CASRNSGGWGYTF
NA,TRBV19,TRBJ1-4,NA,TGTGCCAGTAGTATCGAGCTCGGCAGGGAAAAACTGTTTTTT,CASSIELGREKLFF
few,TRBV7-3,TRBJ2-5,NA,TGTGCCAGCAGTCCGGGAGTCAGGGAGACCCAGTACTTC,CASSPGVRETQYF
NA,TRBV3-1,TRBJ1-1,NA,TGTGCCAGCAGCCACGATACCCCGAACACTGAAGCTTTCTTT,CASSHDTPNTEAFF
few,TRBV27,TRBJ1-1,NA,TGTGCCAGCGGCATATTCAGCATGAACACTGAAGCTTTCTTT,CASGIFSMNTEAFF
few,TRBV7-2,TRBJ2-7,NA,TGTGCCAGCAGCTTAGGGGACATCGCCTACGAGCAGTACTTC,CASSLGDIAYEQYF
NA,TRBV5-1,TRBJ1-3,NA,TGCGCCAGCAGTACGGACGCCAACTCTGGAAACACCATATATTTT,CASSTDANSGNTIYF
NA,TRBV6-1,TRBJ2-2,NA,TGTGCCAGCAGTCCCCAGGAAGGGGACACCGGGGAGCTGTTTTTT,CASSPQEGDTGELFF
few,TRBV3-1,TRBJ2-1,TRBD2,TGTGCCAGCACCGTAGCGGGAGGGGGGAATGAGCAGTTCTTC,CASTVAGGGNEQFF
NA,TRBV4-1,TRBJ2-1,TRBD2,TGCGCCAGCAGCCAAGAGAATAGACTAGCATTTATCGACAATGAGCAGTTCTTC,CASSQENRLAFIDNEQFF
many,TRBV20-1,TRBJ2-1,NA,TGCAGTGCTAGGGAACAGGGTCGGGACAATGAGCAGTTCTTC,CSAREQGRDNEQFF
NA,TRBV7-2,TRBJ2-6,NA,TGTGCCAGCAGCTTAGCTCGGGTCGGGCCCCTGGAGGCCAACGTCCTGACTTTC,CASSLARVGPLEANVLTF
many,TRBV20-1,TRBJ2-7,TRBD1,TGCAGTGCTAGGGACAGGGGGAACGAGCAGTACTTC,CSARDRGNEQYF
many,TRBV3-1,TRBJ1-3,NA,TGTGCCAGCAGCCAGGAAACTGGAAACACCATATATTTT,CASSQETGNTIYF
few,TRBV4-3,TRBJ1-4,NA,TGCGCCAGCAGCTTTACTTCAGGTGCAACTAATGAAAAACTGTTTTTT,CASSFTSGATNEKLFF
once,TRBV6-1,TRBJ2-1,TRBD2,TGTGCCAGCAGTACCCAGCCCCCTTTGACTAGCGGGTACAATGAGCAGTTCTTC,CASSTQPPLTSGYNEQFF
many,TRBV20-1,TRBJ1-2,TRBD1,TGCAGTGCATTGACAGGGGGCGGTTATGGCTACACCTTC,CSALTGGGYGYTF
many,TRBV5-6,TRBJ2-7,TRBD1,TGTGCCAGCACGACAGGGGTCGCCTACGAGCAGTACTTC,CASTTGVAYEQYF
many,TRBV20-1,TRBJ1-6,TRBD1,TGCAGTGCGCTAACAGGGGGGACAACATCCCTCCACTTT,CSALTGGTTSLHF
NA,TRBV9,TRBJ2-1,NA,TGTGCCAGCAGCGCCTCCATTTACAATGAGCAGTTCTTC,CASSASIYNEQFF
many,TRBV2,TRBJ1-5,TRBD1,TGTGCCAGCTACCGGGACAGCTCAAGCAATCAGCCCCAGCATTTT,CASYRDSSSNQPQHF
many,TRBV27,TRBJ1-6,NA,TGTGCCAGCAGTCGGGATGACGATTCACCCCTCCACTTT,CASSRDDDSPLHF
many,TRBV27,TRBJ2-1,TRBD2,TGTGCCAGCAGTTTAGGCGGGAGCTATGAGCAGTTCTTC,CASSLGGSYEQFF
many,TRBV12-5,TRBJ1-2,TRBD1,TGTGCTAGTGGTTTGGAAACTGGACAGGGTGGTAATGGCTACACCTTC,CASGLETGQGGNGYTF
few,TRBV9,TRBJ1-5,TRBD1,TGTGCCAGCAGTGACGACAGGGGGGATCAGCCCCAGCATTTT,CASSDDRGDQPQHF
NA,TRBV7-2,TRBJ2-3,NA,TGTGCCAGCACAACGCAGGGTAGGGGCACAGATACGCAGTATTTT,CASTTQGRGTDTQYF
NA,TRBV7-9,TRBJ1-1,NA,TGTGCCAGCAGCTTAGTGTCGGGGGCGGCTTTCTTT,CASSLVSGAAFF
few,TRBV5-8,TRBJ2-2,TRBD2,TGTGCCAGCAGCTTGAGCGTTACTAGCGCCCCCGGGGAGCTGTTTTTT,CASSLSVTSAPGELFF
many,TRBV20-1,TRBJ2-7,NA,TGCAGTGCCCAAGGGAATGGGGCCTACGAGCAGTACTTC,CSAQGNGAYEQYF
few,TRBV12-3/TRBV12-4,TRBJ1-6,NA,TGTGCCAGCACTTTGGGAGGCAGGGCTCATTCACCCCTCCACTTT,CASTLGGRAHSPLHF